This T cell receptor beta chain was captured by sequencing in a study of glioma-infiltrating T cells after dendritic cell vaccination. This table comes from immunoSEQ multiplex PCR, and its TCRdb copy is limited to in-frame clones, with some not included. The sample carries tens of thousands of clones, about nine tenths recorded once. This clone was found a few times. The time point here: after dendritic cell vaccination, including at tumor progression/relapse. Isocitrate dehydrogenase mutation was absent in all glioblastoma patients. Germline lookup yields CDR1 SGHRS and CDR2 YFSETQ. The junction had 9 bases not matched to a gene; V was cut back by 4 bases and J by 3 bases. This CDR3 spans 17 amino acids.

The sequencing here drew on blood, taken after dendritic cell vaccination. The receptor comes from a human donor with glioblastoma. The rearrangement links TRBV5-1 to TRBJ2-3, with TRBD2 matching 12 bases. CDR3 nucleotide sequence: TGCGCCAGCAGCCCAACGTCTAGCGGGAGGGGGACAGATACGCAGTATTTT. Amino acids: CASSPTSSGRGTDTQYF.